The 28 T cell receptor beta chains presented below share a single source sample, sequenced in a study of blood T cell repertoires in COVID-19. The data were produced by immunoSEQ multiplex PCR, yet TCRdb's version contains in-frame clones alone and is incomplete. In the table there are a few hundred thousand clones, 89% of which are singletons. The sequenced sample consisted of peripheral blood. The receptor source for this set is a man aged 18 to 35 who had recovered from COVID-19.

V and J are TRBV7-9 and TRBJ2-1; 9 bases are a match to TRBD2. The J segment lost 2 bases and the V segment lost 0 bases, leaving 2 bases of the junction unmatched. Germline loops: CDR1 SEHNR, CDR2 FQNEAQ (reference sequence). CDR3 length equals 16 residues. In DNA, the CDR3 is TGTGCCAGCAGCTTAGCCGCGGGAGGGCCCTACAATGAGCAGTTCTTC. As protein: CASSLAAGGPYNEQFF.

The chain employs TRBV19 and TRBJ2-7, with D possibly matching TRBD1 (6 bases). The CDR3 length is 14 residues. The germline V gene has CDR1 LNHDA and CDR2 SQIVND (reference sequence). The V end lost 3 bases, the J end lost 4 bases, and 13 bases lay between the germline ends. CDR3 nucleotide sequence: TGTGCCAGTAGTATGACAGGAGTAGTTTACGAGCAGTACTTC. This gives the protein CASSMTGVVYEQYF.

The chain employs TRBV5-1 and TRBJ2-3; D gene unclear. This CDR3 region has 13 residues. CDR1 is SGHRS and CDR2 is YFSETQ in the germline V gene. The V end lost 4 bases, the J end lost 5 bases, and 11 bases lay between the germline ends. CDR3 amino acids: CASSPISLDTQYF. The CDR3 DNA is TGCGCCAGCAGCCCCATTAGCTTAGATACGCAGTATTTT.

The V gene is TRBV11-3, the J gene TRBJ2-1; the D is unclear. The CDR3 totals 13 residues. Germline CDR1 SGHNT, CDR2 YENEEA. V shed 5 bases and J shed 0 bases, with 5 bases lying between them. The CDR3 DNA reads as TGTGCCAGCAGCGCGAGCTCCTACAATGAGCAGTTCTTC. Amino acid sequence: CASSASSYNEQFF.

V usage is TRBV4-3 and J usage is TRBJ1-1; 7 nucleotides agree with TRBD1. The V gene end was trimmed by 0 bases and the J gene end by 3 bases; junction bases not matched to a gene: 4. This CDR3 comprises 15 residues. In germline, CDR1 is LGHNA, CDR2 YSLEER. The chain's CDR3 is CASSQEGDRDTEAFF. In nucleotides, the CDR3 is TGCGCCAGCAGCCAAGAGGGAGACAGGGACACTGAAGCTTTCTTT.

The chain recombines TRBV7-2 with TRBJ2-3, with TRBD2 as a possible D gene (6 bases). Germline V lookup: CDR1 SGHTA, CDR2 FQGNSA. CDR3 length: 14 residues. V was shortened by 1 base and J by 4 bases, with 9 bases between the two germline ends. The CDR3 sequence is CASSLGSGSDTQYF. CDR3 DNA: TGTGCCAGCAGCTTAGGTAGCGGATCAGATACGCAGTATTTT.

This chain links TRBV6-1 with TRBJ1-1; the match to TRBD1 covers 7 bases. The CDR3 is 16 residues long. Germline CDR1 is MNHNS and CDR2 is SASEGT. V was clipped by 4 bases and J by 4 bases; unmatched bases: 12. The CDR3 spells CASSGPRARGSTEAFF. In nucleotides, the CDR3 is TGTGCCAGCAGTGGGCCCCGGGCCAGGGGGAGCACTGAAGCTTTCTTT.

This chain uses TRBV20-1 with TRBJ2-1; D is ambiguous. Germline V gene lookup returns CDR1 DFQATT and CDR2 SNEGSKA (reference sequence). This CDR3 is built from 11 residues. The V and J ends lost 5 bases and 8 bases respectively, with 10 bases between them. The CDR3 region has the DNA TGCAGTGCTGATCGACTCGATGAGCAGTTCTTC. Translated: CSADRLDEQFF.

This rearrangement joins TRBV20-1 to TRBJ1-4; 12 nucleotides match TRBD1. The CDR3 sequence is 19 residues long. After removal of 3 bases from V and 4 bases from J, the junction contained 15 bases not matched to a gene. Germline CDR1 DFQATT, CDR2 SNEGSKA (reference sequence). The CDR3 region is CSASGHSGTGGGGNEKLFF. In nucleotides, the CDR3 is TGCAGTGCTAGTGGCCACTCCGGGACAGGGGGCGGGGGTAATGAAAAACTGTTTTTT.

The chain combines TRBV5-6 with TRBJ2-1; the match to TRBD2 covers 7 bases. CDR3 length: 15 amino acids. Germline values: CDR1 SGHDT, CDR2 YYEEEE. The trim removed 4 bases at V and 2 bases at J, leaving 6 bases unmatched. CDR3 sequence reads: CASSRTSSPYNEQFF. In DNA, the CDR3 is TGTGCCAGCAGCCGGACTAGTTCTCCCTACAATGAGCAGTTCTTC. Using reference TRBV5-6 and TRBJ2-1 for the parts outside the CDR3, the full variable domain is DAGVTQSPTHLIKTRGQQVTLRCSPKSGHDTVSWYQQALGQGPQFIFQYYEEEERQRGNFPDRFSGHQFPNYSSELNVNALLLGDSALYLCASSRTSSPYNEQFFGPGTRLTVL.

The genes are TRBV7-3 and TRBJ2-1; no firm D call. Germline V gene sequence: CDR1 SGHTA, CDR2 FQGTGA. V lost 3 bases and J lost 4, with 7 bases in between. CDR3 length equals 13 residues. The CDR3 region is CASSFHLYNEQFF. The CDR3 DNA is TGTGCCAGCAGCTTCCACCTATACAATGAGCAGTTCTTC.

This chain uses TRBV6-5 with TRBJ1-1; no definite D call. The CDR3 runs to 13 residues. V shed 6 bases and J shed 4 bases, with 12 bases lying between them. Germline V lookup: CDR1 MNHEY, CDR2 SVGAGI. CDR3 in DNA: TGTGCCAGCAGCCTACAGAGCAGCACTGAAGCTTTCTTT. It yields the protein CASSLQSSTEAFF.

This clone appeared once. The rearrangement uses TRBV18 and TRBJ2-7; no clear D gene. Trimming pared 6 bases from V and 0 bases from J, leaving 9 bases between. Germline values: CDR1 KGHSH, CDR2 LQKENI. The CDR3 covers 13 residues. The CDR3 protein is CASSSEVSYEQYF. In DNA, the CDR3 is TGTGCCAGCTCTTCTGAGGTCTCCTACGAGCAGTACTTC.

Here the CDR3 reads CASSLGFWTGGVETQYF. Here the CDR3 DNA reads TGTGCCAGCAGCTTGGGATTTTGGACAGGGGGCGTGGAGACCCAGTACTTC. V gene TRBV5-4 combines with J gene TRBJ2-5, with TRBD1 matching 11 bases. Looked up from germline, CDR1 is SGHNT and CDR2 is YYREEE (reference sequence). J was trimmed by 5 bases and V by 0 bases; bases with no gene match: 9. CDR3 length equals 17 residues.

This chain uses TRBV27 with TRBJ2-1; a weak D match, TRBD1 (6 bases). With 5 bases removed from V and 6 bases from J, the gap between germline ends came to 11 bases. The CDR3 loop spans 13 amino acids. Germline V lookup: CDR1 MNHEY, CDR2 SMNVEV (reference sequence). CDR3 protein: CASSINRVNEQFF. The DNA for the CDR3 is TGTGCCAGCAGTATCAACAGGGTCAATGAGCAGTTCTTC.

This clone occurred once. The V and J genes are TRBV5-1 and TRBJ2-5; D is perhaps TRBD1 (5 bases). Trimming removed 0 bases from V and 2 bases from J, with 14 bases in between. The length of the CDR3 is 16 residues. The germline V gene has CDR1 SGHRS and CDR2 YFSETQ. In DNA, the CDR3 is TGCGCCAGCAGCTTGGGGGCAGGGTCGGAACAAGAGACCCAGTACTTC. It codes for CASSLGAGSEQETQYF. Combining the CDR3 with reference TRBV5-1 and TRBJ2-5 gives the whole variable domain KAGVTQTPRYLIKTRGQQVTLSCSPISGHRSVSWYQQTPGQGLQFLFEYFSETQRNKGNFPGRFSGRQFSNSRSEMNVSTLELGDSALYLCASSLGAGSEQETQYFGPGTRLLVL.

The chain combines TRBV4-2 with TRBJ1-2; 9 nucleotides line up with TRBD1. J lost 6 bases, V lost 3 bases, and 5 bases had no gene match. Looked up from germline, CDR1 is LGHNA and CDR2 is YNFKEQ. The CDR3 is 14 residues long. This chain's CDR3 is CASSHQRQGDGYTF. Here the CDR3 DNA reads TGTGCCAGCAGCCACCAGCGACAGGGGGATGGCTACACCTTC.

The rearrangement links TRBV12-3 or TRBV12-4 to TRBJ1-5; D gene ambiguous. V was cut by 3 bases and J by 4 bases, with 4 bases left in between. The CDR3 totals 12 residues. CDR3 in amino acids: CASSFSNQPQHF. Written as DNA, the CDR3 is TGTGCCAGCAGTTTTTCAAATCAGCCCCAGCATTTT.

This rearrangement joins TRBV30 to TRBJ2-4; no firm D call. The ends were cut back, 7 bases at V and 0 bases at J, with 10 bases in the middle. Germline CDR1 is GTSNPN and CDR2 is SVGIG (reference sequence). The CDR3 loop spans 13 amino acids. The chain's CDR3 is CASTGLAKNIQYF. The CDR3 DNA reads as TGTGCCTCTACCGGTCTAGCCAAAAACATTCAGTACTTC.

Remarks on this clone: This specimen includes other DNA sequences encoding the same CDR3. This chain uses TRBV9 with TRBJ2-2, with D possibly being TRBD2 (5 bases). The germline V gene has CDR1 SGDLS and CDR2 YYNGEE. Trimming removed 0 bases from V and 4 bases from J, with 7 bases in between. The CDR3 length is 14 residues. This CDR3 is CASSVGGSTGELFF. The CDR3 nucleotides read TGTGCCAGCAGCGTAGGAGGGAGCACCGGGGAGCTGTTTTTT.

The V and J genes are TRBV18 and TRBJ1-1; D possibly corresponds to TRBD1 (6 bases). The CDR3 loop spans 14 amino acids. Trimming stripped 5 bases from V and 8 bases from J, with 18 bases between. Germline CDR1 reads KGHSH; CDR2 reads LQKENI. CDR3 DNA sequence: TGTGCCAGCTCAACGAGGGGGGGGCAGGGAGAAGCTTTCTTT. It translates to CASSTRGGQGEAFF.

This rearrangement joins TRBV6-6 to TRBJ2-1, with 11 bases fitting TRBD2. Germline CDR1 MNHNY, CDR2 SVGAGI (reference sequence). The CDR3 spans 16 residues. V shed 4 bases and J 5 bases; nucleotides not matched to a gene: 7. The CDR3 DNA follows: TGTGCCAGCAGTTGGGTAGCGGGAGGGGGGGACAATGAGCAGTTCTTC. Encoded protein: CASSWVAGGGDNEQFF.

The chain recombines TRBV7-8 with TRBJ1-6; 7 nucleotides agree with TRBD1. CDR3 size: 14 residues. Germline V lookup: CDR1 SGHVS, CDR2 FQNEAQ. V lost 3 bases, J lost 9 bases, and 5 bases stayed unmatched. The CDR3 protein is CASSFEGASSPLHF. For the CDR3, the DNA is TGTGCCAGCAGCTTTGAGGGGGCTTCTTCACCCCTCCACTTT.

The V and J genes are TRBV2 and TRBJ1-5; 7 bases align to TRBD1. CDR1 and CDR2 from the germline V gene are SNHLY and FYNNEI. The CDR3 totals 13 residues. J gave up 5 bases and V 8 bases, and 6 bases lay outside the gene matches. CDR3 sequence reads: CASRTGEDQPQHF. CDR3 DNA: TGTGCCAGCCGGACAGGCGAGGATCAGCCCCAGCATTTT.

The chain employs TRBV12-3 or TRBV12-4 and TRBJ1-2; a weak D match, TRBD1 (5 bases). Trimming shortened V by 10 bases and J by 8 bases, and 20 bases separated the two germline ends. There are 13 residues in the CDR3. DNA for the CDR3: TGTGCCACGGGGGGTCAAGGGTTAGAAGGCTACACCTTC. This gives the protein CATGGQGLEGYTF.

This chain uses TRBV6-1 with TRBJ1-5; no definite D call. The CDR3 spans 13 residues. Per the germline V gene, CDR1 is MNHNS and CDR2 is SASEGT. Trimming removed 3 bases at V and 0 bases at J, with 3 bases between. CDR3 nucleotide sequence: TGTGCCAGCAGTGATTATAGCAATCAGCCCCAGCATTTT. This translates into CASSDYSNQPQHF.

The rearrangement joins TRBV3-1 (or the pseudogene TRBV3-2) to TRBJ2-6, with D uncertain. Germline V gene lookup returns CDR1 LGHDT and CDR2 YNNKEL (reference sequence). The V and J ends lost 1 base and 0 bases respectively, with 7 bases between them. There are 16 residues in the CDR3. CDR3 DNA sequence: TGTGCCAGCAGCCAAGCAGGCAACTCTGGGGCCAACGTCCTGACTTTC. This codes for CASSQAGNSGANVLTF.

CDR3 sequence (DNA): TGCGCCAGCAGCTTGGGGACAGGGGAAGGCTACACCTTC. Translating gives CASSLGTGEGYTF. The chain uses TRBV5-1 and TRBJ1-2; 9 positions agree with TRBD1. The CDR3 extends over 13 amino acids. The J segment lost 8 bases and the V segment lost 0 bases, leaving 2 bases of the junction unmatched. Germline CDR1 and CDR2: SGHRS and YFSETQ.